This T cell receptor beta chain was recovered during a study of neoadjuvant anti-PD-1 for oral cavity cancer. Findings of the study overall: TCR analyses covered only three patients per response group.

Time point described: after neoadjuvant nivolumab, at surgical resection. Blood cells were analyzed directly, without culture or expansion. The germline CDR1 and CDR2 sequences are MNHEY and SVGAGI. The CDR3 is 11 residues long. Regarding this clone: Its target is unknown.

The method was immunoSEQ multiplex PCR; TCRdb's version includes in-frame clones alone and lacks a portion of them. Among roughly 32,000 clones listed, about 77% were seen once. Source: PBMCs, taken after nivolumab (anti-PD-1) treatment. The chain carries TRBV6-5 and TRBJ2-7, with TRBD2 identical over 14 bases. This sequence was found in a person between 35 and 79 years old with oral cavity squamous cell carcinoma. CDR3: CVTSGTSGGGV. CDR3 nucleotides: TGTGTCACCTCCGGGACTAGCGGGGGAGGCGTC.